This entry lists 21 T cell receptor beta chains sequenced from one sample in a study of radiotherapy plus CTLA-4 blockade in lung cancer. TCRdb keeps only in-frame clones here, not all; method: immunoSEQ multiplex PCR. The sample has 50,000 to 65,000 clones, roughly 80% seen once; the top ten hold roughly 15%. Specimen: peripheral blood, collected from a patient treated with radiotherapy plus ipilimumab. The receptors were sampled from a human donor with non-small cell lung cancer who had a complete response to radiotherapy plus ipilimumab.

The chain links TRBV6-5 to TRBJ1-2; possible D gene TRBD1, 6 bases. Germline loops: CDR1 MNHEY, CDR2 SVGAGI. The CDR3 is 14 residues long. V was pared by 6 bases and J by 6 bases, with 17 bases between. As DNA, the CDR3 is TGTGCCAGCAGGCCAGCAGGGGCGCAACATGGCTACACCTTC. As protein: CASRPAGAQHGYTF.

The chain recombines TRBV5-1 with TRBJ2-2; 9 nucleotides match TRBD2. This CDR3 spans 17 amino acids. Germline values: CDR1 SGHRS, CDR2 YFSETQ. Losses at the gene ends were 2 bases for V and 0 bases for J; bases not matched to a gene: 5. Here the CDR3 reads CASSFGLASANTGELFF. CDR3 nucleotide sequence: TGCGCCAGCAGCTTCGGACTAGCGAGCGCGAACACCGGGGAGCTGTTTTTT. The full variable domain, in which reference TRBV5-1 and TRBJ2-2 provide the parts outside the CDR3, is KAGVTQTPRYLIKTRGQQVTLSCSPISGHRSVSWYQQTPGQGLQFLFEYFSETQRNKGNFPGRFSGRQFSNSRSEMNVSTLELGDSALYLCASSFGLASANTGELFFGEGSRLTVL.

In its sample, this clone ranks as medium-sized. As DNA, the CDR3 is TGTGCCAGTAGTGTTACAGGGTACACTGAAGCTTTCTTT. Translation: CASSVTGYTEAFF. This chain connects TRBV19 to TRBJ1-1; weak D call: TRBD1 (6 bases). CDR3 length equals 13 residues. Germline V gives CDR1 LNHDA, CDR2 SQIVND (reference sequence). V lost 5 bases and J lost 3, with 10 bases in between.

The chain links TRBV10-2 to TRBJ1-6; the match to TRBD1 covers 7 bases. Germline V lookup: CDR1 WSHSY, CDR2 SAAADI. V shed 8 bases, J shed 9 bases, and the junction held 10 bases outside the gene matches. The CDR3 sequence is 14 residues long. This CDR3 reads CASLSDRMSSPLHF. The CDR3 region has the DNA TGCGCCAGCCTCTCGGACAGGATGAGTTCACCCCTCCACTTT.

This clone has just a few counts. The chain has TRBV6-5 and TRBJ2-7, with TRBD1 as a possible D gene (7 bases). The CDR3 totals 14 residues. CDR1 and CDR2 (germline): MNHEY, SVGAGI. V gave up 6 bases and J gave up 2 bases, with 14 bases separating them. CDR3: CASSMEGATYEQYF. In nucleotides, the CDR3 is TGTGCCAGCAGCATGGAGGGGGCCACCTACGAGCAGTACTTC.

The chain has TRBV11-3 and TRBJ1-1; a possible D gene is TRBD1 (5 bases). CDR1 is SGHNT, CDR2 YENEEA, per germline. The CDR3 is made up of 13 amino acids. V dropped 6 bases and J dropped 0 bases, with 8 bases sitting between them. The CDR3 sequence is CASRTALNTEAFF. Written as DNA, the CDR3 is TGTGCCAGCAGGACAGCCTTGAACACTGAAGCTTTCTTT.

The chain uses TRBV13 and TRBJ1-5; D remains unclear. This CDR3 is 14 amino acids long. Germline values: CDR1 PRHDT, CDR2 FYEKMQ (reference sequence). V was trimmed by 3 bases and J by 0 bases, leaving 6 bases between them. The CDR3 DNA is TGTGCCAGCAGCTTCGGGGATAGCAATCAGCCCCAGCATTTT. Translation gives CASSFGDSNQPQHF.

The rearrangement links TRBV7-9 to TRBJ1-2; 9 bases align to TRBD1. This CDR3 is 17 amino acids long. The germline V gene encodes CDR1 SEHNR and CDR2 FQNEAQ (reference sequence). The junction had 15 bases not matched to a gene; V was cut back by 3 bases and J by 7 bases. Written as DNA, the CDR3 is TGTGCCAGCAGCTTGGGCGCTCCGGGACAGGGAGGCTCTGGCTACACCTTC. Encoded protein: CASSLGAPGQGGSGYTF.

As DNA, the CDR3 is TGTGCCAGCAGCCGACAGGGATTGAGAACTGAAGCTTTCTTT. Translation gives CASSRQGLRTEAFF. This chain uses TRBV6-5 with TRBJ1-1, with 7 bases aligning to TRBD1. CDR1 MNHEY and CDR2 SVGAGI come from the germline V gene. This CDR3 comprises 14 residues. Germline trimming cut 6 bases from V and 5 bases from J; bases unmatched to any gene: 9.

The V and J genes are TRBV5-1 and TRBJ1-1; TRBD1 aligns across 9 bases. Germline CDR1 is SGHRS and CDR2 is YFSETQ. V lost 6 bases and J lost 4; bases outside the gene matches: 7. The CDR3 loop spans 14 amino acids. CDR3 amino acids: CASTGGQGLTEAFF. The CDR3 DNA reads TGCGCCAGCACTGGGGGACAGGGCCTCACTGAAGCTTTCTTT.

This clone was counted once. This chain connects TRBV27 to TRBJ1-4, with TRBD1 identical over 8 bases. Germline CDR1 is MNHEY and CDR2 is SMNVEV (reference sequence). The trim removed 6 bases at V and 8 bases at J, leaving 14 bases unmatched. The CDR3 loop spans 16 amino acids. In DNA form, the CDR3 reads TGTGCCAGCAGCACTATGACATGGACAGGGAACGAAAAACTGTTTTTT. It is translated as CASSTMTWTGNEKLFF.

The chain combines TRBV6-5 with TRBJ1-3; a possible D gene is TRBD1 (5 bases). Trimming removed 4 bases at V and 4 bases at J, with 14 bases between. This CDR3 is built from 15 residues. Germline V lookup: CDR1 MNHEY, CDR2 SVGAGI. The CDR3 reads CASSFGAVGGNTIYF. CDR3 coding DNA: TGTGCCAGCAGTTTTGGGGCTGTGGGCGGAAACACCATATATTTT.

This clone is medium-sized. The genes are TRBV19 and TRBJ1-3; D is unresolved. The CDR3 length is 14 residues. Trimming stripped 5 bases from V and 8 bases from J, with 16 bases between. Looked up from germline, CDR1 is LNHDA and CDR2 is SQIVND (reference sequence). This chain's CDR3 is CASSGSSQVDTIYF. CDR3 DNA: TGTGCCAGTAGTGGTTCATCGCAGGTGGACACCATATATTTT.

V usage is TRBV9 and J usage is TRBJ1-1; D may be TRBD1 (5 bases). The V gene's germline CDR1 is SGDLS and CDR2 YYNGEE. V was shortened by 0 bases and J by 1 base, with 22 bases between the two germline ends. The CDR3 extends over 19 amino acids. Here the CDR3 reads CASSVGVLIMGGQNTEAFF. CDR3 nucleotide sequence: TGTGCCAGCAGCGTAGGGGTTTTGATCATGGGAGGACAGAACACTGAAGCTTTCTTT.

This clone has only a few counts. The chain couples TRBV30 to TRBJ2-3; no clear D. CDR1 GTSNPN and CDR2 SVGIG come from the germline V gene (reference sequence). Between the trimmed V and J ends, which lost 2 bases and 4 bases, there was a span of 10 bases. The CDR3 covers 13 residues. CDR3 nucleotide sequence: TGTGCCTGGAGTATGGGCCTTCCAGATACGCAGTATTTT. It encodes CAWSMGLPDTQYF.

The rearrangement uses TRBV30 and TRBJ2-3, with D perhaps TRBD1 (6 bases). Trimming shortened V by 1 base and J by 8 bases, and 19 bases separated the two germline ends. Germline values: CDR1 GTSNPN, CDR2 SVGIG (reference sequence). This CDR3 is 15 amino acids long. CDR3 DNA: TGTGCCTGGAGTGCGGCAGGGGTAGGGTACGGTACGCAGTATTTT. Translated, it gives CAWSAAGVGYGTQYF.

This chain joins TRBV11-3 and TRBJ1-2; weak D call: TRBD1 (6 bases). This CDR3 has 15 residues. Looked up from germline, CDR1 is SGHNT and CDR2 is YENEEA. V was clipped by 1 base and J by 4 bases, with 13 bases between them. CDR3 region: CASSLGQGRIYGYTF. CDR3 DNA sequence: TGTGCCAGCAGCTTAGGCCAGGGGCGAATCTATGGCTACACCTTC.

The V and J genes are TRBV19 and TRBJ2-1; 11 bases match TRBD2. This CDR3 comprises 17 residues. Germline CDR1 is LNHDA and CDR2 is SQIVND (reference sequence). J was trimmed by 0 bases and V by 5 bases; bases with no gene match: 6. CDR3 in DNA: TGTGCCAGTAGTCTCGGGACTAGCGGAAGCTCCTACAATGAGCAGTTCTTC. This codes for CASSLGTSGSSYNEQFF.

The rearrangement joins TRBV18 to TRBJ2-1; D is unresolved. Deletions cut 3 bases from V and 5 bases from J, with 5 bases between. CDR3 size: 12 residues. Germline V lookup: CDR1 KGHSH, CDR2 LQKENI. The CDR3 sequence is CASSPQDNEQFF. The CDR3 DNA reads as TGTGCCAGCTCACCCCAGGACAATGAGCAGTTCTTC.

The rearrangement joins TRBV12-5 to TRBJ2-7, with 8 bases identical to TRBD1. This CDR3 is built from 15 residues. Trimming at V came to 6 bases and at J to 3 bases, leaving 10 bases not matched to a gene. CDR1 LGHNT and CDR2 FRNRAP come from the germline V gene. CDR3 loop: CASGQGTGPYYEQYF. DNA for the CDR3: TGTGCTAGTGGCCAGGGGACAGGCCCGTACTACGAGCAGTACTTC.

The rearrangement links TRBV9 to TRBJ2-7; 8 bases agree with TRBD2. Germline V gene data show CDR1 as SGDLS and CDR2 as YYNGEE. After removal of 4 bases from V and 7 bases from J, the junction contained 10 bases not matched to a gene. The length of the CDR3 is 14 residues. The chain's CDR3 is CASSPAGGRREQYF. CDR3 DNA sequence: TGTGCCAGCAGCCCGGCGGGAGGACGTCGTGAGCAGTACTTC.